This TCR beta chain was sequenced for a study of regulatory T cells in long-lasting Graves disease (dated by TCRdb to the early 2020s). Broadly, across the study: To count as having persistent Graves' disease, a patient had to have received antithyroid drug treatment for over 5 years with TSH receptor autoantibodies remaining persistently positive. Patients with persistent Graves' disease were compared with patients with newly diagnosed Graves' disease using TCR sequencing and RNA sequencing of peripheral blood. The study was registered as a clinical trial and conducted in China. A total of around 35 samples underwent TCR sequencing, from about 13 patients with persistent Graves' disease and around 20 patients with newly diagnosed Graves' disease. In the clinical cohort, patients with persistent Graves' disease had used antithyroid drugs for an average of roughly 10 years.

In the paper's terms, the time point label means: persistent/refractory GD, antithyroid drugs over 5 years with positive TRAb. RNA was extracted from PBMCs in TRIzol for both TCR sequencing and RNA sequencing. The diagnosis of Graves' disease was made according to American Thyroid Association guidelines. Patients were recruited from an endocrinology department in Xi'an, China. Each patient gave roughly 8.4 milliliters of peripheral blood, collected in an EDTA anticoagulant tube. PBMCs were isolated by Ficoll Paque Plus density gradient separation without further T cell sorting. An Agilent 2100 Bioanalyzer and agarose gel were used to assess RNA quality, and a NanoDrop 2000 was used to measure RNA concentration. Findings and caveats that apply to the study as a whole: The authors noted that the small sample size was a limitation that may lower accuracy. The study examined only peripheral blood because the primary lesion, thyroid tissue, could not be accessed. Sequencing and analysis were limited to the TCR beta chain. More public clonotypes were shared among persistent patients (around 2,600) than among newly diagnosed patients (966). TRBV28, TRBJ1-2 and TRBJ2-5 were preferentially used in persistent disease, while TRBV20-1 and TRBJ2-1 were favored in newly diagnosed disease. Compared with newly diagnosed patients, persistent Graves' disease patients had lower TCR Shannon entropy and fewer highly expanded clones, which suggests clonal expansion.

From a lookup of the germline V gene, CDR1 and CDR2 are MDHEN and SYDVKM. The CDR3 numbers 14 residues from cysteine through phenylalanine. Only the CDR3 DNA stays, 42 bases, in frame from base 1. Relative to germline, V is 2 bases shorter and J is 6 bases shorter, with 8 bases between their ends. This clonotype was recorded at least ten times. Its cognate antigen has yet to be identified. Nothing much larger sits one base from this clone, and base qualities are not available. Receptor libraries were prepared by multiplex PCR. The sequencer listed for this sample is Illumina HiSeq 4000. To build TCR beta libraries, CDR3 regions were amplified by Arm-PCR using iRepertoire HTBI primers. PCR products were gel purified before sequencing. The paper's data handling went like this. Gene usage analysis of CDR3 amino acid clonotypes used the approximately 62 TRBV and 12 to 15 TRBJ segments found across samples. COPE and FqMerger were used to merge the filtered high-quality paired reads into contigs. BLAST was used to align contigs to IMGT TRBV, TRBD and TRBJ reference genes, with CDR3 defined following IMGT. Clonotypes above 0.1% frequency were classified as highly expanded clones. Shannon entropy served as the measure of repertoire diversity, while the Gini coefficient captured V-J evenness. A clonotype was considered public if more than one individual shared it. TCRdb reprocessing: public reads trimmed at Q25 with fastp, clones called with MiXCR, in-frame beta chains kept. Duplicate CDR3 protein sequences are folded into a single record with the most common DNA and genes. These V and J calls are TCRdb output, not the study's own analysis. The table for this sample lists hundreds of thousands of distinct CDR3 sequences; roughly 20% of them were counted only once. The top ten constitute 20% of the sample.

This sequence was found in a female donor with Graves disease. Sequenced here: peripheral blood mononuclear cells (PBMCs), sampled when the disease was refractory, from a patient treated with antithyroid drugs. The chain is encoded by TRBV28 joined to TRBJ1-6; TRBD1 is a weak D gene call, 5 bases matching. The CDR3: CASSLPGGNSPLHF. The DNA sequence is given as TGTGCCAGCAGTTTACCGGGGGGTAATTCACCCCTCCACTTT.